One and the same sample provided the 27 T cell receptor beta chains below, sequenced in a study of monozygotic twins with inflammatory bowel disease. TCRdb reprocessed the 5' RACE reads and stores each CDR3 protein as one record, lacking DNA. The sample holds 300,000 to 450,000 distinct CDR3 sequences. What was sequenced was blood. Every receptor here comes from a human donor with ulcerative colitis or Crohn's disease, or a healthy co-twin of an affected twin (not recorded which).

The rearrangement uses TRBV7-3 and TRBJ2-1; the D gene TCRdb calls, TRBD2, cannot be checked with no DNA. Germline V lookup: CDR1 SGHTA, CDR2 FQGTGA. The CDR3 has 13 amino acids. The CDR3 reads CASSQGLAREQFF.

The chain links TRBV12-3 or TRBV12-4 to TRBJ2-7; the D call from TCRdb, TRBD2, cannot be confirmed without DNA. The CDR3 loop spans 19 amino acids. The CDR3: CASSLIELAGGLVSGEQYF.

V and J are TRBV18 and TRBJ2-4. The CDR3 loop spans 14 amino acids. Looked up from germline, CDR1 is KGHSH and CDR2 is LQKENI. CDR3 region: CASSPPPARNIQYF.

The chain uses TRBV5-1 and TRBJ2-5; the D call of TRBD2 rests on TCRdb alone, since no DNA is present to check it. The germline V gene has CDR1 SGHRS and CDR2 YFSETQ. CDR3 length equals 15 residues. CDR3: CASSLEGTSGETQYF.

The rearrangement links TRBV29-1 to TRBJ2-7; the TRBD1 assignment by TCRdb is unverifiable without DNA. CDR1 and CDR2 from the germline V gene are SQVTM and ANQGSEA. The CDR3 is 13 amino acids. The CDR3: CSVAGTLFYEQYF.

This rearrangement joins TRBV5-1 to TRBJ2-7; the TCRdb call, TRBD1, lacks DNA for checking. CDR3 size: 16 residues. Germline V gives CDR1 SGHRS, CDR2 YFSETQ. The CDR3: CASSLGSGGSSYEQYF.

V is TRBV12-3 or TRBV12-4 and J is TRBJ2-2; TCRdb's D call, TRBD1, is unchecked because there is no DNA. The CDR3 loop spans 15 amino acids. The CDR3 reads CASSANGQNTGELFF.

This chain connects TRBV5-1 to TRBJ1-2; TCRdb selects TRBD1, and the lack of DNA leaves this call unchecked. In germline, CDR1 is SGHRS, CDR2 YFSETQ. The CDR3 is 13 residues long. CDR3 sequence reads: CASSEAGDYGYTF.

This chain uses TRBV4-3 with TRBJ2-7; TCRdb picks TRBD2, but there is no DNA to check that call. The CDR3 is 16 amino acids. Germline CDR1 LGHNA, CDR2 YSLEER. The CDR3 is CASSQDPLGVSYEQYF.

The rearrangement joins TRBV5-6 to TRBJ2-1; TCRdb names TRBD1, which stays unverified in the absence of DNA. Per the germline V gene, CDR1 is SGHDT and CDR2 is YYEEEE. This CDR3 region has 13 residues. This CDR3 reads CASSFQGYNEQFF.

V gene TRBV18 combines with J gene TRBJ1-1. Germline CDR1 reads KGHSH; CDR2 reads LQKENI. This CDR3 is built from 13 residues. The CDR3 loop is CASSPELNTEAFF.

The chain employs TRBV20-1 and TRBJ2-7. The CDR3 length is 17 residues. Germline values: CDR1 DFQATT, CDR2 SNEGSKA (reference sequence). This CDR3 reads CSAIHSFQRTATYEQYF.

The J gene is TRBJ2-5, the V gene TRBV29-1. CDR1 is SQVTM, CDR2 ANQGSEA, per germline. The CDR3 sequence is 14 residues long. CDR3 amino acids: CSAWGGLGQETQYF. Based on the CDR3 plus reference TRBV29-1 and TRBJ2-5, the full variable domain is SAVISQKPSRDICQRGTSLTIQCQVDSQVTMMFWYRQQPGQSLTLIATANQGSEATYESGFVIDKFPISRPNLTFSTLTVSNMSPEDSSIYLCSAWGGLGQETQYFGPGTRLLVL.

The CDR3 loop reads CASSRDGDNEKLFF. The chain carries TRBV5-1 and TRBJ1-4. CDR1 SGHRS and CDR2 YFSETQ come from the germline V gene. CDR3 size: 14 residues. The complete variable domain, with remaining parts taken from reference TRBV5-1 and TRBJ1-4, reads KAGVTQTPRYLIKTRGQQVTLSCSPISGHRSVSWYQQTPGQGLQFLFEYFSETQRNKGNFPGRFSGRQFSNSRSEMNVSTLELGDSALYLCASSRDGDNEKLFFGSGTQLSVL.

This sequence joins TRBV6-5 and TRBJ1-1; the D call from TCRdb, TRBD1, cannot be confirmed without DNA. This CDR3 region has 14 residues. Germline V CDR1 and CDR2: MNHEY, SVGAGI. CDR3 protein: CASIKRDRATEAFF.

The chain employs TRBV20-1 and TRBJ2-2; TCRdb gives TRBD2 as the D gene, but with no DNA this cannot be confirmed. The length of the CDR3 is 15 residues. Germline V gene sequence: CDR1 DFQATT, CDR2 SNEGSKA (reference sequence). The chain's CDR3 is CSARSMTAGTGELFF.

The genes are TRBV5-1 and TRBJ2-2; TCRdb indicates TRBD1, and absent DNA this call remains unverified. This CDR3 has 17 residues. CDR1 and CDR2 (germline): SGHRS, YFSETQ. The CDR3 reads CASSMRPGQGNTGELFF.

The chain couples TRBV10-3 to TRBJ1-3; TCRdb indicates TRBD1, and absent DNA this call remains unverified. This CDR3 comprises 16 residues. Germline-derived CDR1 and CDR2 are ENHRY and SYGVKD. CDR3 amino acids: CAISESGQGAGNTIYF.

This rearrangement joins TRBV18 to TRBJ1-2. Germline V CDR1 and CDR2: KGHSH, LQKENI. CDR3 length equals 13 residues. The CDR3 spells CASSHTANYGYTF.

CDR3 in amino acids: CASSFSLNNEQFF. The chain has TRBV7-3 and TRBJ2-1. The germline gives CDR1 SGHTA, CDR2 FQGTGA. There are 13 residues in the CDR3. Full variable domain (rest looked up from reference TRBV7-3 and TRBJ2-1): GAGVSQTPSNKVTEKGKYVELRCDPISGHTALYWYRQSLGQGPEFLIYFQGTGAADDSGLPNDRFFAVRPEGSVSTLKIQRTERGDSAVYLCASSFSLNNEQFFGPGTRLTVL.

CDR3: CASSPPLAGELYTQYF. V usage is TRBV7-8 and J usage is TRBJ2-3; TCRdb gives TRBD1 as the D gene, but with no DNA this cannot be confirmed. The CDR3 is 16 residues long. CDR1 is SGHVS, CDR2 FQNEAQ, per germline.

The chain links TRBV6-4 to TRBJ2-5; checking the TCRdb D call of TRBD1 is not possible without DNA. This CDR3 spans 22 amino acids. From germline, CDR1 is MRHNA and CDR2 SNTAGT. CDR3 in amino acids: CASSPTKTGGDFYLTIQETQYF.

The genes are TRBV9 and TRBJ2-3; with no DNA, the TCRdb D assignment of TRBD2 cannot be verified. The CDR3 covers 15 residues. The germline V gene has CDR1 SGDLS and CDR2 YYNGEE. The CDR3 loop reads CASSVGWAATDTQYF. The full variable domain, completed using reference TRBV9 and TRBJ2-3, is DSGVTQTPKHLITATGQRVTLRCSPRSGDLSVYWYQQSLDQGLQFLIQYYNGEERAKGNILERFSAQQFPDLHSELNLSSLELGDSALYFCASSVGWAATDTQYFGPGTRLTVL.

CDR3 amino acids: CASSVGTQGGEPQHF. V gene TRBV5-4 combines with J gene TRBJ1-5. The CDR3 sequence is 15 residues long. Germline V gives CDR1 SGHNT, CDR2 YYREEE (reference sequence).

V and J are TRBV12-3 or TRBV12-4 and TRBJ2-3; the TRBD1 assignment by TCRdb is unverifiable without DNA. The CDR3 spans 14 residues. CDR3 loop: CASSKRQITDTQYF.

The V call is TRBV7-2, the J call TRBJ1-4. This CDR3 has 15 amino acids. Per the germline V gene, CDR1 is SGHTA and CDR2 is FQGNSA. The CDR3 loop reads CASSLAQFTNEKLFF.

The chain joins TRBV5-1 to TRBJ2-2. The germline V gene encodes CDR1 SGHRS and CDR2 YFSETQ. CDR3 size: 15 residues. The CDR3 region is CASSLEEQNTGELFF.